This TCR beta chain was captured by sequencing in a study of CD8+ T cells in alopecia areata. cDNA prepared by RNA extraction and subsequent reverse transcription served as the template for sequencing. This table comes from immunoSEQ multiplex PCR, and its TCRdb copy is limited to in-frame clones, with some not included. The sample yields approximately 300,000 clones, without any singletons. This CDR3 is built from 15 residues. With 2 bases clipped from V and 3 bases from J, the junction kept 3 bases outside the gene matches. The V gene's germline CDR1 is NSHNY and CDR2 SYGAGN. Study-level points and caveats: Mice showed TCR sharing more clearly than patients did, possibly owing to HLA. Clonality was higher in lesional than normal scalp, especially in alopecia totalis/universalis.

This clone was seen a few times. Its antigen is unknown. The gene symbols are mouse symbols. The read is 4 residues too short to cover the CDR3 end, so that end is filled in from the germline J gene. The sample carries other DNA sequences with the same CDR3. Using CD4, CD8alpha, NKG2D, NKG2ACE and other markers, pooled cutaneous lymph node cells were sorted. This TCR came from a C3H/HeJ mouse with alopecia areata. Strain haplotype (MHC): H2-k. V and J are TRBV13-1 and TRBJ2-2; 8 nucleotides agree with TRBD2. Sequencing was performed on CD4+ T cells sorted from a lymph node. The CDR3 region is CASSEGGADTGQLYF. The sequenced part of the CDR3 DNA is TGTGCCAGCAGTGAAGGGGGGGCGGACACCGGG.